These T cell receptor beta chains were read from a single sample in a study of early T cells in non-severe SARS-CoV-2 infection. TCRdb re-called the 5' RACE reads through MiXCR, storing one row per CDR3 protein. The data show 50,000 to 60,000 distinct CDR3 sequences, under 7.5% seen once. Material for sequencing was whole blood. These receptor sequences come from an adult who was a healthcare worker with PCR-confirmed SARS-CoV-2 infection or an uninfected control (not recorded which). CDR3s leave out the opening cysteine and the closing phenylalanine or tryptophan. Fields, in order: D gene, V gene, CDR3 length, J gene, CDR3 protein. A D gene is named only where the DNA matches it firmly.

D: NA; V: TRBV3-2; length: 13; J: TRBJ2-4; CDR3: ASSLNHLEGSIQY
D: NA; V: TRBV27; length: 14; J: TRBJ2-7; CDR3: ASTLGRPQGRSEQY
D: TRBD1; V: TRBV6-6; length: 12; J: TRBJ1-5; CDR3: ASETRTGLQPQH
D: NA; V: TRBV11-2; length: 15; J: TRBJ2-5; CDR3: ASSFPRATGAQETQY
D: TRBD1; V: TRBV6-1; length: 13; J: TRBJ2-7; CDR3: ASRYSDRGDYEQY
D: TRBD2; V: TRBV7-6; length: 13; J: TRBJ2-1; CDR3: ASSLGPTLAGEQF
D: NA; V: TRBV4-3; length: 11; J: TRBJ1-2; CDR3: ASSQVGRGGYT
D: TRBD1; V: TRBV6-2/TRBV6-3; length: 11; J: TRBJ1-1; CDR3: ASSLDRGIEAF
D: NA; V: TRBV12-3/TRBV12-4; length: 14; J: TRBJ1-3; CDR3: ASSQRTGPGGNTIY
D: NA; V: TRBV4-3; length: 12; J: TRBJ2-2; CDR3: ASSQGYSTGELF
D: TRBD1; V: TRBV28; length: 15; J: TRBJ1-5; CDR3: ASSTFRDRGKDQPQH
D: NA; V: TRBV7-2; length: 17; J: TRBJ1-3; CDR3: ASSRVAAAGRSSGNTIY
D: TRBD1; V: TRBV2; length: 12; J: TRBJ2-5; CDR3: ASSAQGAGETQY
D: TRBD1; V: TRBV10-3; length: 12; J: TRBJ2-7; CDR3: AAWDSRSPYEQY
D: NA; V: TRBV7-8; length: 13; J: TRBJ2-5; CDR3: ASSLGRQYQETQY
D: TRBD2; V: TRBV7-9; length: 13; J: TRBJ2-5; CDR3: ASSPSGGAGETQY
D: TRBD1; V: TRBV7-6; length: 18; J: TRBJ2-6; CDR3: ASSLSSFRDRGSGANVLT
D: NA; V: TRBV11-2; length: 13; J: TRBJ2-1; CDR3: ASSPQRGPYNEQF
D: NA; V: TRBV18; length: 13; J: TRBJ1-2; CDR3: ASLPDRNYSYGYT
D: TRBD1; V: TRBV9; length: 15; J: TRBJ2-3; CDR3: ASSSGQGASITDTQY
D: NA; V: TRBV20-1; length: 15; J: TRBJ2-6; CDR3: SALTRSRGSGANVLT
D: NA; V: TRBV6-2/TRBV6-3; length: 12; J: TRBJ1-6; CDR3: ASREPADNSPLH
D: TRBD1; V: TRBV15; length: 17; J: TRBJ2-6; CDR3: ATTSPPGTGDSGANVLT
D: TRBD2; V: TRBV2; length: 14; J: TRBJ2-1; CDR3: ASSASSGGFYNEQF
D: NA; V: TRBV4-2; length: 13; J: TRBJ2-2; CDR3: ASSLGLQNTGELF
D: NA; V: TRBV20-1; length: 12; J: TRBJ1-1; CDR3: SANQEGWGTEAF
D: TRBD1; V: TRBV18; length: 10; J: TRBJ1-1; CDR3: ASSQGATEAF
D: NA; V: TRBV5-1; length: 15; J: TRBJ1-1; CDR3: ASSFDGGIAPNTEAF
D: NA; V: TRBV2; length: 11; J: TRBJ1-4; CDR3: ASGRGRGEKLF
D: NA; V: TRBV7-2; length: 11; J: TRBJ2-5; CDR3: ASSPNHQETQY
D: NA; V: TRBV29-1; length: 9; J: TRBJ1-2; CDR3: SVEQGYGYT
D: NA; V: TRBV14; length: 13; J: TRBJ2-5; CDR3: ASSQLGGEEETQY
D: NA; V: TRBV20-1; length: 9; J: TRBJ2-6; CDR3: AGAGANVLT
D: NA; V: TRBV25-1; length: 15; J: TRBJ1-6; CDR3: ASSEYLPGTPFLSLH
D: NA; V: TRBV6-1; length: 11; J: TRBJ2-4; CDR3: ASSERGESTGY
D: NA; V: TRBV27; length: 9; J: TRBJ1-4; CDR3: ATPTSEKLF
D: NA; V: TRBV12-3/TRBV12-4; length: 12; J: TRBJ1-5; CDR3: ASSLNGGDQPQH
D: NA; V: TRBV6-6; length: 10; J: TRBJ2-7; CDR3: ASSHQESEQY
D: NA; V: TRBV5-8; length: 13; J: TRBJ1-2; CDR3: ASSLSTGANYGYT
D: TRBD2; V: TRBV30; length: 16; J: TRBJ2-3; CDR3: AWSLSSGGATSTDTQY
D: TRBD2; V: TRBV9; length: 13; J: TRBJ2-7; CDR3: ASSVGSGGALEQY
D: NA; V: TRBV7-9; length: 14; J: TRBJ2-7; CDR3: ASSNYAGQGSHEQY
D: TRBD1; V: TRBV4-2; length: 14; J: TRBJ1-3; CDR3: ASSQEGGSSENTIY
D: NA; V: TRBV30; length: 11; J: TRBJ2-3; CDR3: AWGLRRTDTQY
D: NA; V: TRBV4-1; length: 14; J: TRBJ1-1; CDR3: ASSQEWGTENTEAF
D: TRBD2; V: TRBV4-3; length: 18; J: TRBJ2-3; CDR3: ASSQRGDFLAGGGTDTQY
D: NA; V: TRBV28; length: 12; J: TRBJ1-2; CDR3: ASSFLPGNYGYT
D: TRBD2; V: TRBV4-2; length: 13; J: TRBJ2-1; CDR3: ASNPSGVDYNEQF
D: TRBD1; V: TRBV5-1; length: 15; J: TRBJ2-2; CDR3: ASSSRDRRSSAGELF
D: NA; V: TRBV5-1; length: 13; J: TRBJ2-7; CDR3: ASSLAPQLTYEQY
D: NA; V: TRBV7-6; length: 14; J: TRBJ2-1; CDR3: ASSLALISSYNEQF
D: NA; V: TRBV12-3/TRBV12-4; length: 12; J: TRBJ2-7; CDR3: ASSFLIGAYEQY
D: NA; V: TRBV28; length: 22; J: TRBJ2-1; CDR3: ASSLFRFGGDRAREADKYDEQF
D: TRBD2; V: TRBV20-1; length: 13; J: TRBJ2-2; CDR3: SARSPSGDSGELF